A single sample is the source of the 29 T cell receptor beta chains below, sequenced in a study of T cell repertoires in cytomegalovirus infection. From the reads, TCRdb called clonotypes with MiXCR, one entry per CDR3 protein. This sample has over 250,000 distinct CDR3 sequences, with roughly a fifth found just once. No cognate antigen is known for these TCRs. Here the sequenced sample was cultured PBMCs, taken from culture after CMV antigen stimulation. The receptor set was obtained from a human donor in good health (CMV status not recorded). Some clones in this sample may be carry-over from other donors' samples.

This clonotype was seen many times. The CDR3 DNA sequence: TGTGCCAGCAGCTTGGGACAGGGGACCTATGATGAAAAACTGTTTTTT. Its translation is CASSLGQGTYDEKLFF. This rearrangement joins TRBV7-8 to TRBJ1-4, with 10 positions matching TRBD1. CDR3 length: 16 amino acids. After removal of 3 bases from V and 6 bases from J, the junction contained 7 bases not matched to a gene. The germline CDR1 and CDR2 sequences are SGHVS and FQNEAQ.

This clonotype occurred a few times. The chain combines TRBV12-3 or TRBV12-4 with TRBJ1-1; D unclear. This CDR3 spans 15 amino acids. V gave up 6 bases and J gave up 3 bases, with 17 bases separating them. The CDR3 region is CASRSLGNRDTEAFF. CDR3 bases: TGTGCCAGCAGATCTCTTGGGAATCGGGACACTGAAGCTTTCTTT.

The gene calls are TRBV7-8 and TRBJ1-2, with D unresolved. The V and J ends lost 8 bases and 3 bases respectively, with 13 bases between them. This CDR3 is built from 13 residues. Per the germline V gene, CDR1 is SGHVS and CDR2 is FQNEAQ. CDR3 DNA: TGTGCCAGCCGGAGTCGGGAAGACTATGGCTACACCTTC. Amino acid sequence: CASRSREDYGYTF.

This clonotype was observed a handful of times. This rearrangement joins TRBV11-3 to TRBJ2-7; D not resolved. This CDR3 spans 14 amino acids. Trimming stripped 1 base from V and 3 bases from J, with 10 bases between. Germline lookup yields CDR1 SGHNT and CDR2 YENEEA. CDR3 region: CASSLAGESYEQYV. The DNA of the CDR3 is TGTGCCAGCAGCTTAGCCGGAGAGAGCTACGAGCAGTACGTC.

The gene calls are TRBV7-9 and TRBJ2-7; 7 bases are a match to TRBD1. The CDR3 is made up of 14 amino acids. Germline V CDR1 and CDR2: SEHNR, FQNEAQ (reference sequence). Trimming took 5 bases from V and 3 from J; bases not matched to a gene: 7. The CDR3 protein is CASSPQGESYEQYV. The CDR3 nucleotides are TGTGCCAGCAGCCCCCAGGGGGAGAGCTACGAGCAGTACGTC.

The chain employs TRBV9 and TRBJ2-1; TRBD2 agrees at 12 bases. Germline CDR1 and CDR2: SGDLS and YYNGEE. The length of the CDR3 is 19 residues. With 0 bases clipped from V and 6 bases from J, the junction kept 13 bases outside the gene matches. In DNA form, the CDR3 reads TGTGCCAGCAGCGTAGTTTCCGGACTAGCGGGACCCAAGGGCAATGAGCAGTTCTTC. Protein sequence: CASSVVSGLAGPKGNEQFF.

This chain links TRBV6-6 with TRBJ2-2, with D possibly called TRBD1 or TRBD2 (5 bases each). Trimming removed 7 bases at V and 5 bases at J, with 14 bases between. The germline gives CDR1 MNHNY, CDR2 SVGAGI (reference sequence). The CDR3 has 14 residues. CDR3 protein: CASTKRGETGELFF. CDR3 sequence (DNA): TGTGCCAGCACTAAGAGGGGCGAGACCGGGGAGCTGTTTTTT.

Regarding this clonotype: It may be a read error: a sequence one base away is much more abundant. The chain is built from TRBV28 and TRBJ2-1; 8 nucleotides match TRBD2. This CDR3 spans 17 amino acids. From germline, CDR1 is MDHEN and CDR2 SYDVKM. The CDR3, as DNA: TGTGCCAGCAGTTTAGGTAGCGGGAAGAACTCCTACAATGAGCGGTTCTTC. It specifies CASSLGSGKNSYNERFF.

CDR3 region: CASSDSRGAYNEQFF. Written as DNA, the CDR3 is TGTGCCAGCAGTGACTCTAGGGGAGCCTACAATGAGCAGTTCTTC. This chain joins TRBV6-4 and TRBJ2-1; D could derive from TRBD1 or TRBD2 (5 bases each). The V gene lost 0 bases and the J gene lost 2 bases, with 8 bases spanning the gap. Germline assignment: CDR1 MRHNA and CDR2 SNTAGT. The CDR3 is 15 residues long.

This clonotype appeared a few times. The V gene is TRBV13, the J gene TRBJ2-3; D perhaps matches TRBD1 (6 bases). V was pared by 0 bases and J by 2 bases, with 6 bases between. This CDR3 has 14 residues. Germline values: CDR1 PRHDT, CDR2 FYEKMQ (reference sequence). CDR3 sequence: CASSLGGATDTQYF. CDR3 bases: TGTGCCAGCAGCTTAGGGGGGGCCACAGATACGCAGTATTTT.

The chain combines TRBV6-6 with TRBJ2-1; 9 bases match TRBD1. V shed 8 bases, J shed 8 bases, and the junction held 7 bases outside the gene matches. Germline assignment: CDR1 MNHNY and CDR2 SVGAGI (reference sequence). There are 13 residues in the CDR3. DNA for the CDR3: TGTGCCAGCGCCGGGACAGGGTCGTATGAGCAGTTCTTC. Translated: CASAGTGSYEQFF.

This clonotype has only a few counts. This clone may be a read error of a much larger clone one base away. The chain uses TRBV7-9 and TRBJ1-5, with D unclear. Trimming stripped 0 bases from V and 0 bases from J, with 3 bases between. CDR1 is SEHNR, CDR2 FQNEAQ, per germline (reference sequence). The CDR3 has 14 amino acids. The CDR3 nucleotides are TGTGCCAGCAGCTTAGCCAGTAGCAATCAGCCCCAGCATTTT. This encodes CASSLASSNQPQHF.

At least ten counts were recorded for this clonotype. The chain combines TRBV28 with TRBJ1-1; D perhaps matches TRBD1 (5 bases). CDR1 and CDR2 from the germline V gene are MDHEN and SYDVKM. The CDR3 is made up of 11 amino acids. The V gene lost 3 bases and the J gene lost 8 bases, with 7 bases spanning the gap. CDR3 in amino acids: CASSLEGEAFF. The CDR3, as DNA: TGTGCCAGCAGTTTGGAGGGGGAAGCTTTCTTT.

This clonotype showed up just a few times. The rearrangement links TRBV25-1 to TRBJ2-5; D possibly uses TRBD1 or TRBD2 (5 bases each). The CDR3 covers 14 residues. V dropped 6 bases and J dropped 4 bases, with 15 bases sitting between them. Looked up from germline, CDR1 is MGHDK and CDR2 is SYGVNS. CDR3 DNA: TGTGCCAGCAGCACCCCGGGACGGCTAGAGACCCAGTACTTC. Translating it yields CASSTPGRLETQYF.

The chain links TRBV20-1 to TRBJ2-7; 8 bases align to TRBD1. Germline V gives CDR1 DFQATT, CDR2 SNEGSKA (reference sequence). This CDR3 has 14 amino acids. V shed 1 base, J shed 2 bases, and the junction held 4 bases outside the gene matches. The CDR3 reads CSARGQGLAYEQYF. The CDR3 bases are TGCAGTGCTAGAGGACAGGGGCTAGCCTACGAGCAGTACTTC.

The rearrangement joins TRBV6-2 or TRBV6-3 to TRBJ1-5; D is unresolved. CDR1 and CDR2 from the germline V gene are MNHEY and SVGEGT. This CDR3 has 11 residues. V lost 8 bases to trimming and J lost 7 bases, with 9 bases between them. The CDR3 region is CASGWGQPQHF. The CDR3 DNA follows: TGTGCCAGCGGTTGGGGACAGCCCCAGCATTTT.

CDR3 protein: CSAADGLVAYEQYF. CDR3 coding DNA: TGCAGTGCAGCAGATGGACTAGTTGCCTACGAGCAGTACTTC. J is TRBJ2-7 and V is TRBV20-1; 7 bases map to TRBD2. This CDR3 comprises 14 residues. Germline CDR1 is DFQATT and CDR2 is SNEGSKA (reference sequence). The junction had 10 bases not matched to a gene; V was cut back by 6 bases and J by 2 bases.

The chain carries TRBV6-1 and TRBJ2-1, with TRBD1 matching over 10 bases. V lost 6 bases and J lost 9; bases outside the gene matches: 14. The CDR3 is 16 amino acids. CDR1 MNHNS and CDR2 SASEGT come from the germline V gene. The CDR3 DNA is TGTGCCAGCAGCGGGGCGACGGGACAGGGGCTGCGTGAGCAGTTCTTC. Protein: CASSGATGQGLREQFF.

The rearrangement links TRBV6-2 or TRBV6-3 to TRBJ2-7; D may be TRBD1 or TRBD2 (7 bases each). From germline, CDR1 is MNHEY and CDR2 SVGEGT. Trimming removed 10 bases at V and 4 bases at J, with 20 bases between. The CDR3 length is 14 residues. CDR3 nucleotide sequence: TGTGCCACCGGGAGGACAGGCCAACGGTACGAGCAGTACGTC. Translation gives CATGRTGQRYEQYV.

This clonotype was counted between two and nine times. The chain is built from TRBV10-3 and TRBJ2-5; TRBD2 matches at 8 bases. The V gene's germline CDR1 is ENHRY and CDR2 SYGVKD. The CDR3 has 14 amino acids. J was trimmed by 5 bases and V by 8 bases; bases with no gene match: 10. The CDR3: CAIAGLGAPETQYF. For the CDR3, the DNA is TGTGCCATCGCGGGACTAGGGGCCCCCGAGACCCAGTACTTC.

The table lists this clonotype with many counts. V and J are TRBV7-9 and TRBJ2-1; D unresolved. Trimming shortened V by 5 bases and J by 6 bases, and 14 bases separated the two germline ends. The CDR3 is 14 residues long. Germline CDR1 and CDR2: SEHNR and FQNEAQ (reference sequence). This CDR3 reads CASSPGGFGNEQFF. In DNA, the CDR3 is TGTGCCAGCAGCCCCGGTGGGTTTGGCAATGAGCAGTTCTTC.

This clonotype was recorded many times. The chain links TRBV7-2 to TRBJ1-2; D is perhaps TRBD1 (5 bases). The ends were cut back, 4 bases at V and 6 bases at J, with 15 bases in the middle. This CDR3 region has 14 residues. Germline V gene data show CDR1 as SGHTA and CDR2 as FQGNSA. The CDR3 here is CASSSDQGRNGYTF. CDR3 sequence (DNA): TGTGCCAGCAGCTCCGACCAGGGTCGGAATGGCTACACCTTC.

The rearrangement uses TRBV12-3 or TRBV12-4 and TRBJ1-5; weak D call: TRBD1 (5 bases). This CDR3 has 20 residues. Trimming cost V 6 bases and J 0 bases, with 27 bases left between them. The CDR3 sequence: CASSRTRPGPARNSNQPQHF. The CDR3 region has the DNA TGTGCCAGCAGCCGGACCCGACCGGGGCCCGCAAGGAATAGCAATCAGCCCCAGCATTTT.

The gene calls are TRBV2 and TRBJ2-3; D unclear. The CDR3 loop spans 11 amino acids. Per germline, CDR1 SNHLY and CDR2 FYNNEI. The chain's CDR3 is CTTAYTDTQYF. CDR3 nucleotide sequence: TGTACCACCGCTTACACAGATACGCAGTATTTT.

This clonotype was seen only a few times. V usage is TRBV4-2 and J usage is TRBJ1-2, with a tentative D call TRBD1 (5 bases). V was trimmed by 0 bases and J by 6 bases, leaving 11 bases between them. CDR1 LGHNA and CDR2 YNFKEQ come from the germline V gene. The CDR3 covers 14 residues. The CDR3 reads CASSQEEGRDGYTF. CDR3 DNA: TGTGCCAGCAGCCAAGAGGAGGGGAGAGATGGCTACACCTTC.

V and J are TRBV2 and TRBJ2-5; D is ambiguous. V dropped 2 bases and J dropped 3 bases, with 7 bases sitting between them. There are 13 residues in the CDR3. Germline CDR1 reads SNHLY; CDR2 reads FYNNEI. CDR3 DNA sequence: TGTGCCAGCAGTGAATTGGCTAAAGAGACCCAGTACTTC. Amino acid sequence: CASSELAKETQYF.

The chain uses TRBV11-2 and TRBJ2-3, with D perhaps TRBD2 (6 bases). V gave up 0 bases and J gave up 9 bases, with 13 bases separating them. The CDR3 length is 14 residues. Germline loops: CDR1 SGHAT, CDR2 FQNNGV. For the CDR3, the DNA is TGTGCCAGCAGCTTAGAAGCGGAGGGATGCACGCAGTATTTT. Amino acid sequence: CASSLEAEGCTQYF.

In its sample, this clonotype was seen a few times. V usage is TRBV10-3 and J usage is TRBJ2-2; D may be TRBD2 (6 bases). The CDR3 length is 17 residues. Germline CDR1 ENHRY, CDR2 SYGVKD. V was trimmed by 3 bases and J by 2 bases, leaving 16 bases between them. The CDR3 is CAISEPPGLANTGELFF. The CDR3 DNA reads as TGTGCCATCAGTGAACCGCCGGGACTTGCTAACACCGGGGAGCTGTTTTTT.

This sequence joins TRBV28 and TRBJ2-2, with 8 bases identical to TRBD1. The length of the CDR3 is 16 residues. CDR1 and CDR2 from the germline V gene are MDHEN and SYDVKM. J lost 8 bases, V lost 4 bases, and 12 bases had no gene match. In DNA, the CDR3 is TGTGCCAGCAGTTCTACCCCGGACAGGGACAGGGGGGAGCTGTTTTTT. As protein: CASSSTPDRDRGELFF.